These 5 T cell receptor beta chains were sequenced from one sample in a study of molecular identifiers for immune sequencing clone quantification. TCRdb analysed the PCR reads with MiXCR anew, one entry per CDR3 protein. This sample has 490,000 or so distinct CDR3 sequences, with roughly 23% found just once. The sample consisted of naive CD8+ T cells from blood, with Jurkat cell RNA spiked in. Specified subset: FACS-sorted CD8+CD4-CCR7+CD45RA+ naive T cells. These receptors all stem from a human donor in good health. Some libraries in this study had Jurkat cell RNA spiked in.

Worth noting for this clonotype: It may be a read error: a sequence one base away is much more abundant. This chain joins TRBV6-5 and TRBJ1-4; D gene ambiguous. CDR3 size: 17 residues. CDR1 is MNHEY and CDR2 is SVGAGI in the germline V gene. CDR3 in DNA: TGTGCCAGCAGCCCCCAGGAACCGATTGGGAGTAATGAAAAACTGTCTTTT. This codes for CASSPQEPIGSNEKLSF.

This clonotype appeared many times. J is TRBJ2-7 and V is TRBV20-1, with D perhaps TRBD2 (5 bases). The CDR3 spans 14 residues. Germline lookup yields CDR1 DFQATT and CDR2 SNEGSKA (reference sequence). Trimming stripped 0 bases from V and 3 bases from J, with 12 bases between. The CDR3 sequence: CSARDLGRDYEQYF. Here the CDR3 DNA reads TGCAGTGCTAGAGATCTAGGGAGAGACTACGAGCAGTACTTC.

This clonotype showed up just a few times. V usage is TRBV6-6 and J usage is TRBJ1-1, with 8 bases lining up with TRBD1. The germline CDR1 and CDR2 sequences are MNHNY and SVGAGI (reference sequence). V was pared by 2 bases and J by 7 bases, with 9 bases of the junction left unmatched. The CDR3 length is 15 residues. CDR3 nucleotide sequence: TGTGCCAGCAGTTACGGAGACAGGGGACGAGATGAAGCTTTCTTT. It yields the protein CASSYGDRGRDEAFF.

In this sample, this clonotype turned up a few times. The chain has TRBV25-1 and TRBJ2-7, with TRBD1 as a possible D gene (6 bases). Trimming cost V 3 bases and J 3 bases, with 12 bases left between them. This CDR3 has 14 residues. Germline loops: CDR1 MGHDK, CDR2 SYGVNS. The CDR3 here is CASSEGTPNYEQYF. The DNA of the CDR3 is TGTGCCAGCAGTGAGGGGACACCCAACTACGAGCAGTACTTC.

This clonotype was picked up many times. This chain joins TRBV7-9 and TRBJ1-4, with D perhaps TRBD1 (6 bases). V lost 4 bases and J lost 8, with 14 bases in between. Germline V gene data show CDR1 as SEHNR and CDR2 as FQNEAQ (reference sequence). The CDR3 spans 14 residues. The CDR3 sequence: CASSSPGAGEKLFF. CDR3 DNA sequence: TGTGCCAGCAGCTCACCGGGGGCCGGAGAAAAACTGTTTTTT.